The 12 T cell receptor beta chains below all came from one sample that was sequenced in a study of blood T cell repertoires in COVID-19. Clones were read by immunoSEQ multiplex PCR, and TCRdb kept only the in-frame ones, dropping some. The sample yields roughly 190,000 clones, approximately 90% seen once. Sequenced: PBMCs or T cells enriched from blood (not recorded which). The receptors derive from a woman aged 30 to 39 who had recovered from COVID-19.

This chain uses TRBV5-1 with TRBJ1-2, with D hard to call. This CDR3 is 13 amino acids long. Germline V lookup: CDR1 SGHRS, CDR2 YFSETQ. V was cut by 0 bases and J by 3 bases, with 6 bases left in between. CDR3 in DNA: TGCGCCAGCAGCTTGGTCACAGACTATGGCTACACCTTC. It encodes CASSLVTDYGYTF.

This sequence joins TRBV28 and TRBJ2-7; 12 bases map to TRBD2. With V trimmed by 6 bases and J by 2 bases, 2 bases remained unmatched. This CDR3 spans 14 amino acids. The V gene's germline CDR1 is MDHEN and CDR2 SYDVKM. The CDR3 reads CASRGLAGPYEQYF. The CDR3 DNA is TGTGCCAGCAGAGGACTAGCGGGACCCTACGAGCAGTACTTC.

This clone appeared a few times. The V gene is TRBV27, the J gene TRBJ2-1, with 10 bases lining up with TRBD2. Germline values: CDR1 MNHEY, CDR2 SMNVEV (reference sequence). This CDR3 is 16 amino acids long. V gave up 6 bases and J gave up 4 bases; unmatched junction bases: 9. Here the CDR3 reads CASSRGLAEYYNEQFF. In nucleotides, the CDR3 is TGTGCCAGCAGCCGTGGACTAGCGGAATATTACAATGAGCAGTTCTTC.

The chain uses TRBV28 and TRBJ2-2, with TRBD2 matching over 8 bases. In germline, CDR1 is MDHEN, CDR2 SYDVKM. CDR3 length: 18 residues. The J segment lost 0 bases and the V segment lost 7 bases, leaving 13 bases of the junction unmatched. The CDR3 sequence is CASNPRGSGLANTGELFF. The CDR3 coding sequence is TGTGCCAGCAACCCCCGGGGGTCGGGACTAGCGAACACCGGGGAGCTGTTTTTT.

J is TRBJ2-1 and V is TRBV11-2; D unclear. Trimming pared 5 bases from V and 10 bases from J, leaving 15 bases between. The CDR3 spans 13 residues. The germline V gene encodes CDR1 SGHAT and CDR2 FQNNGV. The CDR3 loop is CASSLASRREQFF. Written as DNA, the CDR3 is TGTGCCAGCAGCCTCGCTAGTCGGCGGGAGCAGTTCTTC.

This chain connects TRBV30 to TRBJ1-1; D is ambiguous. The CDR3 contains 10 residues. V was clipped by 4 bases and J by 5 bases, with 5 bases between them. Germline lookup yields CDR1 GTSNPN and CDR2 SVGIG (reference sequence). CDR3: CAWMRTEAFF. CDR3 in DNA: TGTGCCTGGATGAGGACTGAAGCTTTCTTT.

The chain carries TRBV9 and TRBJ2-7, with 13 bases matching TRBD2. The CDR3 has 17 residues. The ends lost 3 bases at V and 2 bases at J; junction bases unmatched: 8. CDR1 SGDLS and CDR2 YYNGEE come from the germline V gene. CDR3 nucleotides: TGTGCCAGCAGCGCCTCCTCACTAGCGGGAGGGACCTACGAGCAGTACTTC. Its translation is CASSASSLAGGTYEQYF.

Of note for this clone: The sample contains more than one DNA sequence encoding this CDR3. The CDR3 region has the DNA TGTGCCAGCAGCTCGGAGAACTATGGCTACACCTTC. As protein: CASSSENYGYTF. The rearrangement links TRBV11-1 to TRBJ1-2; the D is unclear. This CDR3 region has 12 residues. With 4 bases removed from V and 2 bases from J, the gap between germline ends came to 5 bases. Germline assignment: CDR1 SGHAT and CDR2 FQDESV (reference sequence).

The chain joins TRBV19 to TRBJ2-1; D gene unclear. This CDR3 contains 15 residues. With 3 bases removed from V and 0 bases from J, the gap between germline ends came to 9 bases. Germline values: CDR1 LNHDA, CDR2 SQIVND (reference sequence). The DNA of the CDR3 is TGTGCCAGTAGTATTGCGGCCACCTCCTACAATGAGCAGTTCTTC. Translation: CASSIAATSYNEQFF.

This clone appeared a few times. In the same sample, other DNA sequences code for this CDR3. CDR3 sequence reads: CASSLGYRGSTDTQYF. The CDR3 DNA reads TGCGCCAGCAGCTTGGGCTACAGGGGGAGCACAGATACGCAGTATTTT. The chain uses TRBV5-1 and TRBJ2-3; 8 bases fit TRBD1. With 0 bases clipped from V and 0 bases from J, the junction kept 3 bases outside the gene matches. Germline V gene sequence: CDR1 SGHRS, CDR2 YFSETQ. The CDR3 is made up of 16 amino acids.

V is TRBV5-8 and J is TRBJ2-2, with 10 bases fitting TRBD2. J lost 1 base, V lost 6 bases, and 9 bases had no gene match. The CDR3 consists of 17 residues. CDR1 and CDR2 (germline): SGHTS, YDEGEE. The CDR3 here is CASKREGGQLNTGELFF. The CDR3 DNA reads as TGTGCCAGCAAGCGGGAGGGGGGCCAATTGAACACCGGGGAGCTGTTTTTT.

This chain joins TRBV19 and TRBJ1-1; 8 bases align to TRBD1. From germline, CDR1 is LNHDA and CDR2 SQIVND (reference sequence). V was pared by 4 bases and J by 4 bases, with 5 bases of the junction left unmatched. The CDR3 is 14 amino acids. The CDR3 nucleotides are TGTGCCAGTAGTAAGACAGGGGTGCCCACTGAAGCTTTCTTT. Translation gives CASSKTGVPTEAFF.